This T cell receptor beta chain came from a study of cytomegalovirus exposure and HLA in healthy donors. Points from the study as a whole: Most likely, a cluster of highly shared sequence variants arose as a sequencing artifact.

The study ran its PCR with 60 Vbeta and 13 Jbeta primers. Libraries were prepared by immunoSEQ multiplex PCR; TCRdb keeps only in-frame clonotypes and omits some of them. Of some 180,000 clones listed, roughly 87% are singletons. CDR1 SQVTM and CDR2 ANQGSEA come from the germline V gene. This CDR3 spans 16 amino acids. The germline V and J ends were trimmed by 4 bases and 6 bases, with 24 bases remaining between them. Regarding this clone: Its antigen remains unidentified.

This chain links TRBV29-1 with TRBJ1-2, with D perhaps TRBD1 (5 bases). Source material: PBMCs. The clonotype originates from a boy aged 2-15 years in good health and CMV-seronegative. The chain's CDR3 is CSVAPRMTVSGDGYTF. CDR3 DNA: TGCAGCGTTGCTCCGAGGATGACCGTATCGGGGGATGGCTACACCTTC.